This T cell receptor beta chain stems from a study of metastatic and nonmetastatic thyroid tumors. This CDR3 is built from 15 residues. CDR1 is PRHDT, CDR2 FYEKMQ, per germline (reference sequence). In regard to this clone: Relative to the germline gene, one junction end is altered; a read error may explain this.

No treatment had been given to any patient before thyroid surgery. TCRdb ran MiXCR on the PCR reads. Of roughly 20,000 clones in the sample, under 35% are singletons; the top ten hold 12% to 15%. V and J are TRBV13 and TRBJ2-3; TRBD2 might be the D (5 bases). The source material was blood. This TCR was recovered from a female donor with papillary thyroid cancer or a benign thyroid nodule (not recorded which). Some clones in this sample may be carry-over from other donors' samples. The CDR3 here is CAISPRTSTTDTQYF. CDR3 in DNA: TGTGCCATCAGCCCTCGTACTAGTACCACAGATACGCAGTATTTT. The variable domain in full, completed from reference TRBV13 and TRBJ2-3, reads AAGVIQSPRHLIKEKRETATLKCYPIPRHDTVYWYQQGPGQDPQFLISFYEKMQSDKGSIPDRFSAQQFSDYHSELNMSSLELGDSALYFCAISPRTSTTDTQYFGPGTRLTVL.